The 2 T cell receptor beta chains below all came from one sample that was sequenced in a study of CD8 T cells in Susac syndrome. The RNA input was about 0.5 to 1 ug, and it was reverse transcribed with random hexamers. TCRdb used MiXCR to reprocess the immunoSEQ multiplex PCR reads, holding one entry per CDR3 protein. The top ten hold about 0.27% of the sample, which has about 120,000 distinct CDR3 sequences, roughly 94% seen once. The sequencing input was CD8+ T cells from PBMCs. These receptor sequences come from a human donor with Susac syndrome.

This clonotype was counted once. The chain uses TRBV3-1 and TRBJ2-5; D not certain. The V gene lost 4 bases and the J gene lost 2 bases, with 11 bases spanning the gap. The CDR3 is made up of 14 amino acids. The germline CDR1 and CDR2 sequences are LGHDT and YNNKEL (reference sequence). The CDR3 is CASSPALRQETQYF. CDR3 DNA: TGTGCCAGCAGCCCGGCTTTGAGGCAAGAGACCCAGTACTTC.

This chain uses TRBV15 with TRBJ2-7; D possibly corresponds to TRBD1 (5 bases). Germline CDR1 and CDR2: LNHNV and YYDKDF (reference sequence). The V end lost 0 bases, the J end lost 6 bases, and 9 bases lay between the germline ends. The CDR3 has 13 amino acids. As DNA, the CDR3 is TGTGCCACCAGCAGAGACAGGGTCGGCGAGCAGTACTTC. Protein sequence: CATSRDRVGEQYF.